The 20 T cell receptor beta chains reported below all come from one sample, sequenced in a study of cytomegalovirus exposure and HLA in healthy donors. Both 60 Vbeta primers and 13 Jbeta primers went into the PCR. The data were produced by immunoSEQ multiplex PCR, yet TCRdb's version contains in-frame clones alone and is incomplete. The sample comprises 70,000 to 95,000 clones, around 80% of which are singletons, and under 2.5% rests with the top ten. The specimen was PBMCs. Receptor source: a man in his late teens or twenties in good health and CMV-seronegative.

The rearrangement links TRBV6-6 to TRBJ2-5; 10 bases fit TRBD1. CDR3 size: 16 residues. V gave up 6 bases and J gave up 4 bases; unmatched junction bases: 11. Germline loops: CDR1 MNHNY, CDR2 SVGAGI (reference sequence). In nucleotides, the CDR3 is TGTGCCAGCAGGCTCAACCGGGACAGGGGAGGAGAGACCCAGTACTTC. This encodes CASRLNRDRGGETQYF.

V is TRBV11-3 and J is TRBJ1-1; possibly TRBD1 for D (5 bases). Germline lookup yields CDR1 SGHNT and CDR2 YENEEA. This CDR3 is built from 14 residues. The V end lost 6 bases, the J end lost 1 base, and 12 bases lay between the germline ends. The CDR3 nucleotides are TGTGCCAGCAGGCAGGGACTGGGGAACACTGAAGCTTTCTTT. Translated, it gives CASRQGLGNTEAFF.

This clone was picked up one time. This chain links TRBV4-2 with TRBJ2-3, with D perhaps TRBD2 (5 bases). Trimming cost V 0 bases and J 2 bases, with 12 bases left between them. The CDR3 consists of 16 residues. The germline gives CDR1 LGHNA, CDR2 YNFKEQ. The CDR3 DNA reads as TGTGCCAGCAGCCAAGATAGGAGCGGCTCCACAGATACGCAGTATTTT. It codes for CASSQDRSGSTDTQYF.

This rearrangement joins TRBV7-2 to TRBJ1-1, with a possible D match to TRBD1 (6 bases). There are 13 residues in the CDR3. Germline V gene sequence: CDR1 SGHTA, CDR2 FQGNSA. V dropped 5 bases and J dropped 7 bases, with 14 bases sitting between them. CDR3 DNA sequence: TGTGCCAGCAGCCCACGAGGGGGTCGTGAAGCTTTCTTT. It yields the protein CASSPRGGREAFF. Variable domain in full (rest from reference TRBV7-2 and TRBJ1-1): GAGVSQSPSNKVTEKGKDVELRCDPISGHTALYWYRQSLGQGLEFLIYFQGNSAPDKSGLPSDRFSAERTGGSVSTLTIQRTQQEDSAVYLCASSPRGGREAFFGQGTRLTVV.

This chain links TRBV14 with TRBJ2-1; D is ambiguous. There are 13 residues in the CDR3. Trimming left V 4 bases short and J 9 bases short, with 13 bases between. From germline, CDR1 is SGHDN and CDR2 FVKESK. The CDR3 DNA follows: TGTGCCAGCAGCCCTTCTCTGTCCGGTGAGCAGTTCTTC. Residues: CASSPSLSGEQFF. Complete variable domain (other parts from reference TRBV14 and TRBJ2-1): EAGVTQFPSHSVIEKGQTVTLRCDPISGHDNLYWYRRVMGKEIKFLLHFVKESKQDESGMPNNRFLAERTGGTYSTLKVQPAELEDSGVYFCASSPSLSGEQFFGPGTRLTVL.

The chain has TRBV4-1 and TRBJ1-2; 7 bases fit TRBD1. Unmatched junction bases numbered 6, after V lost 6 bases and J lost 5 bases. CDR1 MGHRA and CDR2 YSYEKL come from the germline V gene. This CDR3 has 13 amino acids. CDR3 protein: CASSQGVRYGYTF. CDR3 sequence (DNA): TGCGCCAGCAGTCAGGGGGTGCGTTATGGCTACACCTTC.

This chain links TRBV6-5 with TRBJ1-1; TRBD1 is a possible D gene (6 bases). V lost 5 bases, J lost 0 bases, and 10 bases lay in between. CDR3 size: 14 residues. Germline loops: CDR1 MNHEY, CDR2 SVGAGI. The CDR3 reads CASSIQGVNTEAFF. The DNA for the CDR3 is TGTGCCAGCAGTATACAGGGCGTGAACACTGAAGCTTTCTTT.

This clone was recorded a few times. This chain joins TRBV10-3 and TRBJ2-5; 10 nucleotides line up with TRBD1. The V and J ends lost 7 bases and 5 bases, in that order; junction bases with no gene match: 13. CDR1 is ENHRY and CDR2 is SYGVKD in the germline V gene. The length of the CDR3 is 16 residues. The CDR3 loop reads CAITPTGGFQGETQYF. The CDR3 DNA sequence: TGTGCCATCACTCCGACAGGGGGCTTCCAAGGGGAGACCCAGTACTTC.

The genes are TRBV4-2 and TRBJ2-1; TRBD1 matches 7 bases. CDR1 is LGHNA and CDR2 is YNFKEQ in the germline V gene. The V segment lost 1 base and the J segment 3 bases; nucleotides outside the gene matches: 6. The CDR3 length is 16 residues. The CDR3 sequence: CASSQASGQDYNEQFF. DNA for the CDR3: TGTGCCAGCAGCCAAGCATCCGGACAGGACTACAATGAGCAGTTCTTC.

The chain carries TRBV5-6 and TRBJ1-2; D unclear. The CDR3 has 13 residues. Germline values: CDR1 SGHDT, CDR2 YYEEEE. With 0 bases removed from V and 7 bases from J, the gap between germline ends came to 10 bases. The CDR3 region has the DNA TGTGCCAGCAGCTTGGGAGGATCGGGTGGCTACACCTTC. Translated: CASSLGGSGGYTF.

This chain joins TRBV19 and TRBJ1-2; 8 bases are shared with TRBD1. This CDR3 is 13 amino acids long. Germline lookup yields CDR1 LNHDA and CDR2 SQIVND (reference sequence). The CDR3 loop is CAAGGIEGYGYTF. The CDR3, as DNA: TGTGCAGCAGGGGGCATAGAGGGCTATGGCTACACCTTC.

This chain connects TRBV27 to TRBJ1-2; D gene ambiguous. Trimming pared 4 bases from V and 2 bases from J, leaving 11 bases between. CDR1 and CDR2 (germline): MNHEY, SMNVEV (reference sequence). The CDR3 runs 14 residues. Here the CDR3 reads CASSSPLRNYGYTF. The DNA of the CDR3 is TGTGCCAGCAGTTCCCCGCTCAGAAACTATGGCTACACCTTC.

This chain connects TRBV4-2 to TRBJ2-3; 12 bases match TRBD2. Germline trimming cut 2 bases from V and 3 bases from J; bases unmatched to any gene: 3. Per the germline V gene, CDR1 is LGHNA and CDR2 is YNFKEQ. This CDR3 is 16 amino acids long. CDR3 protein: CASSQKTSGGTDTQYF. The CDR3 coding sequence is TGTGCCAGCAGCCAAAAAACTAGCGGGGGGACAGATACGCAGTATTTT.

The chain couples TRBV7-2 to TRBJ1-2; a weak D match, TRBD1 (5 bases). The CDR3 is 15 residues long. Trimming removed 1 base from V and 8 bases from J, with 17 bases in between. CDR1 is SGHTA and CDR2 is FQGNSA in the germline V gene. The CDR3 region is CASSLDSVGGGGYTF. DNA for the CDR3: TGTGCCAGCAGCTTAGATTCGGTGGGGGGAGGGGGCTACACCTTC.

This clone was seen only a few times. The chain links TRBV9 to TRBJ2-5; TRBD2 matches at 13 bases. The J segment lost 0 bases and the V segment lost 4 bases, leaving 3 bases of the junction unmatched. This CDR3 is 16 amino acids long. Germline-derived CDR1 and CDR2 are SGDLS and YYNGEE. CDR3 residues: CASSMGLAGYQETQYF. The CDR3 DNA is TGTGCCAGCAGCATGGGACTAGCGGGGTACCAAGAGACCCAGTACTTC.

This chain connects TRBV7-9 to TRBJ1-6; D may be TRBD1 (6 bases). CDR3 size: 14 residues. V was shortened by 1 base and J by 8 bases, with 9 bases between the two germline ends. Germline assignment: CDR1 SEHNR and CDR2 FQNEAQ (reference sequence). Here the CDR3 reads CASSLVEGDSPLHF. DNA for the CDR3: TGTGCCAGCAGCTTAGTCGAGGGGGATTCACCCCTCCACTTT.

The chain employs TRBV27 and TRBJ1-2; D not resolved. V was clipped by 2 bases and J by 8 bases, with 18 bases between them. Germline V gives CDR1 MNHEY, CDR2 SMNVEV (reference sequence). The CDR3 is 15 residues long. The CDR3 loop is CASSLQGYGKFGYTF. DNA for the CDR3: TGTGCCAGCAGTTTACAAGGGTACGGGAAATTCGGCTACACCTTC.

This chain joins TRBV28 and TRBJ1-1, with unresolved D. Between the trimmed V and J ends, which lost 8 bases and 1 base, there was a span of 17 bases. CDR3 length: 15 amino acids. The V gene's germline CDR1 is MDHEN and CDR2 SYDVKM. The CDR3 DNA sequence: TGTGCCAGCGCCTTGAGCCGATCCGGGAACACTGAAGCTTTCTTT. It yields the protein CASALSRSGNTEAFF.

The chain combines TRBV11-3 with TRBJ2-5, with 8 bases that match TRBD1. CDR3 length equals 14 residues. Germline-derived CDR1 and CDR2 are SGHNT and YENEEA. The J segment lost 6 bases and the V segment lost 3 bases, leaving 6 bases of the junction unmatched. The CDR3 here is CASSFSDREKTQYF. In nucleotides, the CDR3 is TGTGCCAGCAGCTTTTCGGACAGGGAAAAGACCCAGTACTTC.

The chain employs TRBV2 and TRBJ2-7; 8 bases match TRBD1. There are 13 residues in the CDR3. Germline V CDR1 and CDR2: SNHLY, FYNNEI. For the CDR3, the DNA is TGTGTTTGGACAGGGATCCTTTCCTACGAGCAGTACTTC. Protein sequence: CVWTGILSYEQYF.